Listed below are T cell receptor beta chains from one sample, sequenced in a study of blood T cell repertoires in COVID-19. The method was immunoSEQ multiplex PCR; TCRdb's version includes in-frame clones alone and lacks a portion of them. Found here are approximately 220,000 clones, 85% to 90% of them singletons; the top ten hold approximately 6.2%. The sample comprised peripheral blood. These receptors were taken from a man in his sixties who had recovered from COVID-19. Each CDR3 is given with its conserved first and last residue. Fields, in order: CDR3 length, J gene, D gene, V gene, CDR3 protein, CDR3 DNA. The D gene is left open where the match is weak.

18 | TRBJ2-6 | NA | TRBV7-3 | CASSVVAGLGSGANVLTF | TGTGCCAGCAGCGTTGTGGCGGGGTTAGGCTCTGGGGCCAACGTCCTGACTTTC
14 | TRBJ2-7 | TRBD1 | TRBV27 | CASSSGDRVYEQYF | TGTGCCAGCAGTTCCGGGGACAGGGTCTACGAGCAGTACTTC
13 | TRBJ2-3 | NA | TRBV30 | CAWSVQQSDTQYF | TGTGCCTGGAGTGTACAACAATCAGATACGCAGTATTTT
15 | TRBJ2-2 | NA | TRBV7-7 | CASSLISGNTGELFF | TGTGCCAGCAGCTTAATTAGCGGAAACACCGGGGAGCTGTTTTTT
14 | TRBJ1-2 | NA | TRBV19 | CASSIIAAGVGYTF | TGTGCCAGTAGTATAATCGCGGCAGGGGTTGGCTACACCTTC
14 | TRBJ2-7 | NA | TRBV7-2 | CASSLRTLSYEQYF | TGTGCCAGCAGCTTGCGCACCCTGTCCTACGAGCAGTACTTC
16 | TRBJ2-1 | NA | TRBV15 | CATSPGAGDVYNEQFF | TGTGCCACCAGCCCGGGGGCGGGAGACGTCTACAATGAGCAGTTCTTC
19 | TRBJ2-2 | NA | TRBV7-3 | CASSARSGAGAKSTGELFF | TGTGCCAGCAGCGCTAGATCCGGGGCGGGGGCAAAGAGCACCGGGGAGCTGTTTTTT
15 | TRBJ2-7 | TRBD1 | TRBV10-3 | CAISELAGGPYEQYF | TGTGCCATCAGTGAGTTGGCAGGGGGACCATACGAGCAGTACTTC
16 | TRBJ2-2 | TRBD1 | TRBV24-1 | CATSDRGQGDTGELFF | TGTGCCACCAGTGATAGGGGACAGGGCGACACCGGGGAGCTGTTTTTT